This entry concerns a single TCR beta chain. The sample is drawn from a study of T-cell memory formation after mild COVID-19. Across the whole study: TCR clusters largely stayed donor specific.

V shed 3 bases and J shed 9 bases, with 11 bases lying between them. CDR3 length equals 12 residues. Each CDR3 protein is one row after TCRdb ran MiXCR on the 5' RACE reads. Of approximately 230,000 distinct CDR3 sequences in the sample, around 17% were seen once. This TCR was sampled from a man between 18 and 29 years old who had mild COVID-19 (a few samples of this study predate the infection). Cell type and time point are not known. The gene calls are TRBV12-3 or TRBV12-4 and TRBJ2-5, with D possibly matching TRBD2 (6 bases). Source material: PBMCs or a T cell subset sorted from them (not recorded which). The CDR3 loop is CASSFGTRAQYF. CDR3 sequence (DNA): TGTGCCAGCAGTTTCGGGACTCGCGCCCAGTACTTC.